The 8 T cell receptor beta chains reported below all come from one sample, sequenced in a study of OX40 agonist ivuxolimab in advanced cancers. The method was immunoSEQ multiplex PCR; TCRdb's version includes in-frame clones alone and lacks a portion of them. Seen here are 16,000 or so clones, 70% to 90% observed once, and the top ten hold over 3.5%. Source: CD4+ or CD8+ T cells sorted from blood, taken in a trial of the OX40 agonist ivuxolimab. The receptors shown here come from an adult with an advanced solid tumor such as melanoma, head and neck, liver or kidney cancer.

The V call is TRBV7-7, the J call TRBJ2-1; D not resolved. The CDR3 sequence is 13 residues long. Looked up from germline, CDR1 is SSHAT and CDR2 is FNYEAQ (reference sequence). Trimming took off 5 bases at V and 6 bases at J, with 11 bases between the two ends. CDR3 bases: TGTGCCAGCAGCCATCCCGGTTCCAATGAGCAGTTCTTC. Its protein is CASSHPGSNEQFF.

The rearrangement joins TRBV20-1 to TRBJ2-1; D gene ambiguous. Trimming stripped 3 bases from V and 4 bases from J, with 4 bases between. This CDR3 region has 11 residues. Germline CDR1 is DFQATT and CDR2 is SNEGSKA (reference sequence). The CDR3 loop is CSASDYNEQFF. In DNA form, the CDR3 reads TGCAGTGCTAGTGATTACAATGAGCAGTTCTTC.

The chain is built from TRBV30 and TRBJ2-5, with 8 bases that match TRBD2. The J call is doubtful: the DNA matches TRBJ2-7 better. CDR1 and CDR2 from the germline V gene are GTSNPN and SVGIG (reference sequence). The CDR3 extends over 12 amino acids. In DNA, the CDR3 is TGTGCCTGGAGGGGGACTAGCTACGAGCAGTACTTC. Translation gives CAWRGTSYEQYF.

The rearrangement joins TRBV7-8 to TRBJ2-1, with 12 nucleotides matching TRBD2. Trimming at V came to 4 bases and at J to 0 bases, leaving 4 bases not matched to a gene. The CDR3 contains 17 residues. The germline gives CDR1 SGHVS, CDR2 FQNEAQ. CDR3 amino acids: CASSSSSGRASYNEQFF. The CDR3 DNA reads TGTGCCAGCAGCTCCTCTAGCGGGAGGGCCTCCTACAATGAGCAGTTCTTC.

The chain is built from TRBV7-9 and TRBJ2-7, with a tentative D call TRBD2 (6 bases). The CDR3 loop spans 14 amino acids. The germline V and J ends were trimmed by 5 bases and 0 bases, with 11 bases remaining between them. Germline V gene data show CDR1 as SEHNR and CDR2 as FQNEAQ (reference sequence). The CDR3, as DNA: TGTGCCAGCAGCCGTAGCGGCAGCTCCTACGAGCAGTACTTC. As protein: CASSRSGSSYEQYF.

The rearrangement uses TRBV5-1 and TRBJ1-1; 12 nucleotides align to TRBD1. Germline values: CDR1 SGHRS, CDR2 YFSETQ. The CDR3 is 15 amino acids. The V segment lost 3 bases and the J segment 11 bases; nucleotides outside the gene matches: 11. DNA of the CDR3: TGCGCCAGCAGCTCGGGGACAGGGGGCTTGAGTGGGGCTTTCTTT. Translation gives CASSSGTGGLSGAFF.

The chain couples TRBV4-3 to TRBJ2-1, with 7 bases matching TRBD1. The CDR3 has 15 amino acids. Germline CDR1 is LGHNA and CDR2 is YSLEER. The V segment lost 0 bases and the J segment 14 bases; nucleotides outside the gene matches: 13. The DNA for the CDR3 is TGCGCCAGCAGCCAAGAAGGGGGAAAGGGGGCCCCTGAGTTCTTC. It is translated as CASSQEGGKGAPEFF.

The chain carries TRBV5-4 and TRBJ2-1; 11 nucleotides align to TRBD2. Trimming cost V 2 bases and J 9 bases; bases outside gene matches: 10. In germline, CDR1 is SGHNT, CDR2 YYREEE (reference sequence). The CDR3 totals 16 residues. In DNA, the CDR3 is TGTGCCAGCAGCTTTAGCGGGAGGGCCGGTCAGGGTGAGCAGTTCTTC. Translated: CASSFSGRAGQGEQFF.